This is a list of T cell receptor beta chains from one sample in a study of control samples from healthy donors and cancer patients. Only in-frame clones appear in the TCRdb table, and some are missing; sequencing was by immunoSEQ multiplex PCR. The sample lists over 100,000 clones, around nine tenths occurring once. Material for sequencing was blood. These TCRs come from a woman aged 45-65 years in good health. The CDR3 runs from the conserved cysteine through the conserved F or W. Each record gives: D gene, J gene, V gene, clone size, CDR3 length, CDR3 protein, CDR3 DNA. A D gene is named only where the DNA matches it firmly. Clone size is given for some rows only: seen once, a few or many times, or a class if the clone is expanded.

>.|TRBJ1-1|TRBV5-1|.|15
CASTPEGVENTEAFF
TGCGCCAGCACCCCAGAAGGGGTGGAGAACACTGAAGCTTTCTTT
>.|TRBJ1-1|TRBV14|.|13
CASSHKYRFEAFF
TGTGCCAGCAGCCACAAATACAGGTTTGAAGCTTTCTTT
>TRBD1|TRBJ1-2|TRBV10-1|.|15
CAREGAENKNYGYTF
TGCGCCAGGGAGGGGGCCGAGAACAAGAACTATGGCTACACCTTC
>.|TRBJ1-4|TRBV7-9|once|16
CASSFAARDSNEKLFF
TGTGCCAGCAGCTTCGCGGCCCGGGATAGTAATGAAAAACTGTTTTTT
>.|TRBJ2-1|TRBV5-1|once|14
CASSLMANSGEQFF
TGCGCCAGCAGCTTGATGGCCAATTCGGGTGAGCAGTTCTTC